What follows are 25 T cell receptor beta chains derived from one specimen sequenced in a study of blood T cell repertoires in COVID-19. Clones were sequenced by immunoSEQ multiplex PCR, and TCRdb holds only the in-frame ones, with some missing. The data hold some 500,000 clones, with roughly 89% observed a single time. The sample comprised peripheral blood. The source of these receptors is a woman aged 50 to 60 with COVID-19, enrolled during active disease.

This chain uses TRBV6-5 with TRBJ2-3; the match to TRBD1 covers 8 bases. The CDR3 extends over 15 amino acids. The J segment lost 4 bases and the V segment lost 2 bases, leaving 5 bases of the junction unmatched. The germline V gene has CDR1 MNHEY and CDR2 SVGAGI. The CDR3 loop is CASSYGAGGPDTQYF. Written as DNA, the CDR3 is TGTGCCAGCAGTTACGGAGCAGGGGGCCCAGATACGCAGTATTTT.

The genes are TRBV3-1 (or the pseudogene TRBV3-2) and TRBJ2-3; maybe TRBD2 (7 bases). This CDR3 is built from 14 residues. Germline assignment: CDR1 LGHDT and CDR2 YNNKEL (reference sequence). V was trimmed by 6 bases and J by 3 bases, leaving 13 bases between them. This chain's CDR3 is CASSRGASTDTQYF. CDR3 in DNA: TGTGCCAGCAGTCGGGGGGCCAGTACAGATACGCAGTATTTT.

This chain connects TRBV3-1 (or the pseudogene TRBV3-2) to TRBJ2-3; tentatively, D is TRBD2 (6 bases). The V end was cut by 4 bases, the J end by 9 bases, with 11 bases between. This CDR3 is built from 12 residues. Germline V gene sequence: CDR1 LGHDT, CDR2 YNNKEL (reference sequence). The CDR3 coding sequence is TGTGCCAGCAGCCCGGGACTGGAAACGCAGTATTTT. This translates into CASSPGLETQYF.

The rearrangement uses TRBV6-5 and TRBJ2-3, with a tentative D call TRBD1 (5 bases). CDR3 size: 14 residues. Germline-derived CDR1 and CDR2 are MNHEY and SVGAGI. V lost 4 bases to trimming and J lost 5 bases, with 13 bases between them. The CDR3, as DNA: TGTGCCAGCAGTTCTCTCCAGGGTGGAGATACGCAGTATTTT. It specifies CASSSLQGGDTQYF.

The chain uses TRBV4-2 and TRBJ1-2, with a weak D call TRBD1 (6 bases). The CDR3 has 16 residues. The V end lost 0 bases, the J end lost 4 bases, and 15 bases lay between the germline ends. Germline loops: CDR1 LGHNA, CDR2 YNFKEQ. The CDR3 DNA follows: TGTGCCAGCAGCCAAGACCCCCAGGGGTATAGCTATGGCTACACCTTC. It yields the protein CASSQDPQGYSYGYTF.

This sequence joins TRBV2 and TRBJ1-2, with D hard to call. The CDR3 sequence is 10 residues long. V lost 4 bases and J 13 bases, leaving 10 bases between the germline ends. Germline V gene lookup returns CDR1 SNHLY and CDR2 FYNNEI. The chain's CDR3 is CASSGLRGTF. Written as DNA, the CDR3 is TGTGCCAGCAGTGGACTCCGCGGCACCTTC.

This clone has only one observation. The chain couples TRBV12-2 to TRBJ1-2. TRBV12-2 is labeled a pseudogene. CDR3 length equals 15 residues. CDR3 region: CASRLALSTSGGYTF. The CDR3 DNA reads TGTGCAAGTCGCTTAGCGCTTTCTACCTCGGGTGGCTACACCTTC.

The CDR3 protein is CASSRTNEKLFF. For the CDR3, the DNA is TGTGCCAGCAGTCGTACTAATGAAAAACTGTTTTTT. The J gene is TRBJ1-4, the V gene TRBV6-5, with no clear D. Trimming removed 5 bases from V and 2 bases from J, with 3 bases in between. Per the germline V gene, CDR1 is MNHEY and CDR2 is SVGAGI. CDR3 length: 12 amino acids.

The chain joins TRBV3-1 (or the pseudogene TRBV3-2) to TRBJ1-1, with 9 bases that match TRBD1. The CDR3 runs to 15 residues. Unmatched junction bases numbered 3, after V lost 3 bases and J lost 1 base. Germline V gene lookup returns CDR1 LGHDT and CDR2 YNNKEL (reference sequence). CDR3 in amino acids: CASSHRGQGNTEAFF. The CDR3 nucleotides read TGTGCCAGCAGCCACCGGGGACAGGGGAACACTGAAGCTTTCTTT.

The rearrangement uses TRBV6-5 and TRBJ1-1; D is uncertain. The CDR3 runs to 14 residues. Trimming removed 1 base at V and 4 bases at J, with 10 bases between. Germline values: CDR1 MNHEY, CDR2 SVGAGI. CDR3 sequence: CASSYYPEGTEAFF. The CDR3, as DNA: TGTGCCAGCAGTTACTACCCGGAGGGCACTGAAGCTTTCTTT.

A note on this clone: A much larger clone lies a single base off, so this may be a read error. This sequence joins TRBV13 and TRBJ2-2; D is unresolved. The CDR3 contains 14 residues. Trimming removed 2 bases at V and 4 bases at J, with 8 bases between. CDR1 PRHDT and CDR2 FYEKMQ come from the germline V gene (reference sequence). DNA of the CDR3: TGTGCCAGCAGCTTAAGTCGGGTCACCGGGGAGCTGTTTTTT. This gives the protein CASSLSRVTGELFF.

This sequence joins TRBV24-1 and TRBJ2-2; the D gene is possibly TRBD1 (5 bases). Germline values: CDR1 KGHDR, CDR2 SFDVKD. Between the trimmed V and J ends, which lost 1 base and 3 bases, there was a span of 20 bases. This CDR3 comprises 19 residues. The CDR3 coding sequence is TGTGCCACCAGTGATTTCAAGTCACGGGCAGGGTGGGACACCGGGGAGCTGTTTTTT. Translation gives CATSDFKSRAGWDTGELFF.

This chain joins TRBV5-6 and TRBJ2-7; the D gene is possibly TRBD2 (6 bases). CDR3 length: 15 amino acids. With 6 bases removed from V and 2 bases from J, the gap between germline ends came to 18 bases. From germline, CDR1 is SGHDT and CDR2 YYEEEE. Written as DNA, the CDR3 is TGTGCCAGCAATCGCGAGGGACTTCGACCCTACGAGCAGTACTTC. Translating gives CASNREGLRPYEQYF.

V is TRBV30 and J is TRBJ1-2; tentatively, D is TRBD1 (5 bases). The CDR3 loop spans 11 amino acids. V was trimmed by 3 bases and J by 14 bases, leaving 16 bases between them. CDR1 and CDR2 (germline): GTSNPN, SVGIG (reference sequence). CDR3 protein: CAWSSGGTKTF. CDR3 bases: TGTGCCTGGAGCTCGGGGGGGACTAAGACCTTC.

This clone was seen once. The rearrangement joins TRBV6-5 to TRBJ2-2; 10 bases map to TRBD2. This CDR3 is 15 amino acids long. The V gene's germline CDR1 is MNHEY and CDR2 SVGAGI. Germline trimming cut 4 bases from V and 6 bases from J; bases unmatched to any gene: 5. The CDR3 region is CASSSLAGVPGELFF. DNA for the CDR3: TGTGCCAGCAGTTCCCTAGCGGGGGTGCCCGGGGAGCTGTTTTTT.

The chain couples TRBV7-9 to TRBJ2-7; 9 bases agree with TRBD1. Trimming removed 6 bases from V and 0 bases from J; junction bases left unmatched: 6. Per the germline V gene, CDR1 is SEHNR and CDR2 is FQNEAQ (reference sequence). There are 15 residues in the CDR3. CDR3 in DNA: TGTGCCAGCAGTCCCGGGACAGGGATCTCCTACGAGCAGTACTTC. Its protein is CASSPGTGISYEQYF. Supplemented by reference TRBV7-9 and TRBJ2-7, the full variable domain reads DTGVSQNPRHKITKRGQNVTFRCDPISEHNRLYWYRQTLGQGPEFLTYFQNEAQLEKSRLLSDRFSAERPKGSFSTLEIQRTEQGDSAMYLCASSPGTGISYEQYFGPGTRLTVT.

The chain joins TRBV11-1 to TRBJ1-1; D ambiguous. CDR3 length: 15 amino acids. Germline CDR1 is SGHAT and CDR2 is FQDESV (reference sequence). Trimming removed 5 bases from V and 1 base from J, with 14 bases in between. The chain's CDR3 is CASSRVSEANTEAFF. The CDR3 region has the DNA TGTGCCAGCAGCCGGGTCAGCGAGGCGAACACTGAAGCTTTCTTT. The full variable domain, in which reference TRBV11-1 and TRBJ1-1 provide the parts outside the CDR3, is EAEVAQSPRYKITEKSQAVAFWCDPISGHATLYWYRQILGQGPELLVQFQDESVVDDSQLPKDRFSAERLKGVDSTLKIQPAELGDSAMYLCASSRVSEANTEAFFGQGTRLTVV.

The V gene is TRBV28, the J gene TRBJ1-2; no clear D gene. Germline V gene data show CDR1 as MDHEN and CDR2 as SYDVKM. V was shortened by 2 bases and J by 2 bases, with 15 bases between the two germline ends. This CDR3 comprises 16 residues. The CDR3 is CASSLDIPGRNYGYTF. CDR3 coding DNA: TGTGCCAGCAGTTTAGATATTCCGGGAAGAAACTATGGCTACACCTTC.

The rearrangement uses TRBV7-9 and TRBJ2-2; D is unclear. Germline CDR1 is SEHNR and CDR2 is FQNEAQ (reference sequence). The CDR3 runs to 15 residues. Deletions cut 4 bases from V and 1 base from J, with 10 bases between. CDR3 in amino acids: CASSWLLVNTGELFF. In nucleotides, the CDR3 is TGTGCCAGCAGCTGGTTGTTAGTGAACACCGGGGAGCTGTTTTTT.

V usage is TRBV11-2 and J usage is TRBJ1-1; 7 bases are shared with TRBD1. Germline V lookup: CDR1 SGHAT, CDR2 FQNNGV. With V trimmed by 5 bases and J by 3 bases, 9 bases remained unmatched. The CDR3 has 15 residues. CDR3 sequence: CASSPSPGQYTEAFF. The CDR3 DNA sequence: TGTGCCAGCAGCCCGAGCCCGGGACAGTACACTGAAGCTTTCTTT.

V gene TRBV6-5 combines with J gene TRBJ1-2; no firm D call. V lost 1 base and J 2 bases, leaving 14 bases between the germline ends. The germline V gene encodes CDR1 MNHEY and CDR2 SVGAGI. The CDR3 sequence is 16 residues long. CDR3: CASSYLSSILNYGYTF. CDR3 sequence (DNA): TGTGCCAGCAGTTACTTGTCCTCTATATTGAACTATGGCTACACCTTC.

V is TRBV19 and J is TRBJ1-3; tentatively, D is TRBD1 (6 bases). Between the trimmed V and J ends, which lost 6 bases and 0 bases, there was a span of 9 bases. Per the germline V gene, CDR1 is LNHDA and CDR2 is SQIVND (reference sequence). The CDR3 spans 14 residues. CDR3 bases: TGTGCCAGTAGCCTGGGGGCCTCTGGAAACACCATATATTTT. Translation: CASSLGASGNTIYF.

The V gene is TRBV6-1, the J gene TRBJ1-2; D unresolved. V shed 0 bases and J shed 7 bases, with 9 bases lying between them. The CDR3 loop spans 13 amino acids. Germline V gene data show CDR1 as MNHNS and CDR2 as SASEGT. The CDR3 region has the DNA TGTGCCAGCAGTGAAGCTCGGGTGGCTGGCTACACCTTC. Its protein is CASSEARVAGYTF.

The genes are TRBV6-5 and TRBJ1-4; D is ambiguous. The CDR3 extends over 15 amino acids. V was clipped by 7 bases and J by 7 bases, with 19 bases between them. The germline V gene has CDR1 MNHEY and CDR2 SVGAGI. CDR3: CASKETWGGSEKLFF. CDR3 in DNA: TGTGCCAGCAAAGAAACGTGGGGAGGTAGTGAAAAACTGTTTTTT.

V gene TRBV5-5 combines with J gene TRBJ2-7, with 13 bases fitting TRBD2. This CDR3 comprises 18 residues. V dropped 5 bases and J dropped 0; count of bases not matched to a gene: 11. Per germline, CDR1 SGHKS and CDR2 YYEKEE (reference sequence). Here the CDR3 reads CASSRRLAGGPSSYEQYF. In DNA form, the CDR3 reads TGTGCCAGCAGTCGACGACTAGCGGGGGGTCCAAGCTCCTACGAGCAGTACTTC.